This TCR beta chain was recovered during a study of T cell repertoires in cytomegalovirus infection. Study at large: Indications of both CMV infection and matching HLA type were provided by public TCR beta signatures. Study observations and caveats: It was HLA-C-restricted CMV-specific TCR beta clonotypes that dominated the response ex vivo. Summed frequency of public TCR beta families distinguished CMV carriers with the relevant HLA.

In its sample, this clonotype was seen a few times. What it binds is unknown. The V end was cut by 1 base, the J end by 0 bases, with 16 bases between. Germline lookup yields CDR1 SGHVT and CDR2 SQSDAQ. There are 18 residues in the CDR3. Each CDR3 protein is one row after TCRdb ran MiXCR on the reads. In the table there are about 130,000 distinct CDR3 sequences, over 30% of which are singletons. This sample comprised CD8+ T cells from cultured PBMCs, obtained from culture after CMV antigen stimulation. This rearrangement joins TRBV7-4 to TRBJ1-5, with a possible D match to TRBD1 (5 bases). The TCR comes from a human donor in good health (CMV status not recorded). Some clones in this sample may be carry-over from other donors' samples. CDR3 amino acids: CASSLGGTGSISNQPQHF. The CDR3 coding sequence is TGTGCCAGCAGCTTAGGGGGGACGGGGTCTATTAGCAATCAGCCCCAGCATTTT.